The T cell receptor (beta chain) described here comes from a study of beta chain features in type 1 diabetes. Sequencing targeted expressed TCRB transcripts, as all isolated RNA had been reverse transcribed. Clones were read by immunoSEQ multiplex PCR, and TCRdb kept only the in-frame ones, dropping some. The repertoire holds about 450,000 clones, roughly 10% seen once, with roughly 0.046% in the top ten. V was clipped by 5 bases and J by 0 bases; unmatched bases: 5. The CDR3 covers 16 residues. Germline CDR1 is SGHTA and CDR2 is FQGTGA. The clonotype originates from a woman aged 18-29 years in good health. The V gene is TRBV7-3, the J gene TRBJ2-1, with TRBD2 matching 9 bases. Sequenced input: naive CD4+ T cells from blood. The CDR3 region is CASSLLAGSSYNEQFF. DNA for the CDR3: TGTGCCAGCAGCCTTCTAGCGGGGAGCTCCTACAATGAGCAGTTCTTC.